This is a list of T cell receptor beta chains from one sample in a study of T cell repertoires in cytomegalovirus infection. TCRdb itself ran the reads through MiXCR, one entry per CDR3 protein. The table lists roughly 720,000 distinct CDR3 sequences, less than 40% of them singletons. Sequences were obtained from PBMCs. These receptors were collected from a human donor in good health (CMV status not recorded). Some clones in this sample may be carry-over from other donors' samples. CDR3s include the opening cysteine and the closing phenylalanine or tryptophan. Each record gives: V gene, clone size, D gene, J gene, CDR3 DNA, CDR3 protein. A D gene is named only where the DNA matches it firmly. Clone size, where shown, is once, few, many, or a class for clones that have expanded.

TRBV12-3/TRBV12-4	many	TRBD1	TRBJ1-5	TGTGCCAGCAGTCGACAGGGAAAAGGACAGCCCCAGCATTTT	CASSRQGKGQPQHF
TRBV7-9	few	-	TRBJ1-5	TGTGCCAGCAGCGGAAACCGGGACAGCAATCAGCCCCAGCATTTT	CASSGNRDSNQPQHF
TRBV11-2	-	-	TRBJ1-5	TGTGCCAGCAGCTTAGAGGGGGACCTCAATCAGCCCCAGCATTTT	CASSLEGDLNQPQHF
TRBV10-3	-	TRBD1	TRBJ2-1	TGTGCCATCACTTCGGACAGGGCTAGGAATGAGCAGTTCTTC	CAITSDRARNEQFF
TRBV7-8	-	-	TRBJ1-3	TGTGCCAGCAGCCCCCTGTCCGGGGTCTCTGGAAACACCATATATTTT	CASSPLSGVSGNTIYF
TRBV20-1	few	TRBD1	TRBJ2-5	TGCAGTGCCAGAGGACAGGGAAAAGAGACCCAGTACTTC	CSARGQGKETQYF
TRBV12-3/TRBV12-4	few	-	TRBJ2-1	TGTGCCAGCAGTCCCCGGGCGGGTGGGCACCTTTACAATGAGCAGTTCTTC	CASSPRAGGHLYNEQFF
TRBV7-6	many	-	TRBJ2-7	TGTGCCAGCAGCTTAGAGTCAGGGGACTCCTACGAGCAGTACTTC	CASSLESGDSYEQYF
TRBV7-2	few	TRBD2	TRBJ2-1	TGTGCCAGCAGCACTAGCGGGGGGGCGGGTAATGAGCAGTTCTTC	CASSTSGGAGNEQFF
TRBV6-5	-	TRBD1	TRBJ2-7	TGTGCCAGCAGTTACTCGGGGACAGGGCGTCTCGAGCAGTACTTC	CASSYSGTGRLEQYF
TRBV5-1	-	TRBD2	TRBJ2-5	TGCGCCAGCAGCTTGGCCGGTTCGAGCGGGGGGAAAAAAGAGACCCAGTACTTC	CASSLAGSSGGKKETQYF
TRBV7-2	-	TRBD1	TRBJ2-1	TGTGCCAGCAGCTCGACAGGGGGCCCTCACAGGAGCTCCTACAATGAGCAGTTCTTC	CASSSTGGPHRSSYNEQFF
TRBV19	many	TRBD2	TRBJ2-1	TGTGCCAGCTGTACTAGCGGGTACAATGAGCAGTTCTTC	CASCTSGYNEQFF
TRBV7-9	-	-	TRBJ1-1	TGTGCCAGCAGCTTATGGCCCCCGGACAGCATGAACACTGAAGCTTTCTTT	CASSLWPPDSMNTEAFF
TRBV10-3	-	TRBD1	TRBJ1-6	TGTGCCATCAGTGATGGACAGGGGCCGAACTCGCCCCTCCACTTT	CAISDGQGPNSPLHF
TRBV11-2	-	-	TRBJ2-2	TGTGCCAGCACTTCTGGGGGCAACACCGGGGAGCTGTTTTTT	CASTSGGNTGELFF
TRBV5-1	many	-	TRBJ2-1	TGTGCCAGCAGCTTAGACTTAAGCTCCTACAATGAGCAGTTCTTC	CASSLDLSSYNEQFF
TRBV6-5	few	TRBD1	TRBJ2-7	TGTGCCAGCAGTTACGGGGACAGTACCTACGAGCAGTACTTC	CASSYGDSTYEQYF
TRBV3-1	-	TRBD2	TRBJ2-5	TGTGCCAGCAGCCATGGACTAGCGGGGGCCCAAGAGACCCAGTACTTC	CASSHGLAGAQETQYF
TRBV12-5	few	TRBD1	TRBJ1-1	TGTGCTAGTGGTTTGTTCTTAGGACAGGCGACAGATGAAGCTTTCTTT	CASGLFLGQATDEAFF
TRBV29-1	-	TRBD2	TRBJ2-1	TGCAGCGGGACGACTGGCGCGGGGGGCGATGAGCAGTTCTTC	CSGTTGAGGDEQFF
TRBV12-3/TRBV12-4	-	-	TRBJ2-3	TGTGCCAGCACTCGAACGTGGACTAGCACAGATACGCAGTATTTT	CASTRTWTSTDTQYF
TRBV19	few	-	TRBJ2-3	TGTGCCAGTAGGGGTCCTCGCACAGATACGCAGTATTTT	CASRGPRTDTQYF
TRBV12-3/TRBV12-4	few	-	TRBJ2-3	TGTGCCAGCAGTTTCAGATCCCCTAACACAGATACGCAGTATTTT	CASSFRSPNTDTQYF
TRBV26	-	-	TRBJ2-3	TGTGCCAGCAGTTCACCGACTAGCGGGGGAGATACGCAGTATTTT	CASSSPTSGGDTQYF
TRBV6-6	-	-	TRBJ2-7	TGTGCCAGCAGTTACTTACGTCCCTCCGAGCAGTACTTC	CASSYLRPSEQYF
TRBV28	-	-	TRBJ2-2	TGTGCCAGCAGTTTGGAGACCCTAACCACCGGGGAGCTGTTTTTT	CASSLETLTTGELFF
TRBV7-6	few	-	TRBJ2-2	TGTGCTAGCAGCTTAAGCGTAAGCAGCGGGGAGCTGTTTTTT	CASSLSVSSGELFF